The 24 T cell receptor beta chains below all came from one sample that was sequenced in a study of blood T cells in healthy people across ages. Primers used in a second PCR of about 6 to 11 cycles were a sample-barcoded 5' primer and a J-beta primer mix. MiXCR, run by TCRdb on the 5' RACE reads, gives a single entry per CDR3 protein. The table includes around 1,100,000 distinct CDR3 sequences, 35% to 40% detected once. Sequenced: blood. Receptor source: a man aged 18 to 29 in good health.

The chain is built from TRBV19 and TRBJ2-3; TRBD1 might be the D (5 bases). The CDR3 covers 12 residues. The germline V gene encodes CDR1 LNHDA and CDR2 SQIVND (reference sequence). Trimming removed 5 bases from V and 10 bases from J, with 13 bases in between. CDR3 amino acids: CASSRADRPQYF. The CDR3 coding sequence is TGTGCCAGTAGTCGGGCTGACAGACCGCAGTATTTT. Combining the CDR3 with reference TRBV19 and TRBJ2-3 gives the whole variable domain DGGITQSPKYLFRKEGQNVTLSCEQNLNHDAMYWYRQDPGQGLRLIYYSQIVNDFQKGDIAEGYSVSREKKESFPLTVTSAQKNPTAFYLCASSRADRPQYFGPGTRLTVL.

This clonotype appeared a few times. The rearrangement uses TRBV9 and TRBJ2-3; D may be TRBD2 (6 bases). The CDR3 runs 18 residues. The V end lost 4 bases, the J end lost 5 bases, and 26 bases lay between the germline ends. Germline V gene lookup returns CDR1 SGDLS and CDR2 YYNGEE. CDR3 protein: CASSPGRGPKRPGDTQYF. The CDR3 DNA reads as TGTGCCAGCAGCCCTGGGCGGGGACCGAAAAGGCCGGGAGATACGCAGTATTTT.

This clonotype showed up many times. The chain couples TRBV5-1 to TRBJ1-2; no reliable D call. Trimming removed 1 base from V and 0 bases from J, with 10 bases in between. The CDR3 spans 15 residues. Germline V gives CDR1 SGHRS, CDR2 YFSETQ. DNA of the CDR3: TGCGCCAGCAGCTTGTTCGGTTATCCTAACTATGGCTACACCTTC. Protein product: CASSLFGYPNYGYTF.

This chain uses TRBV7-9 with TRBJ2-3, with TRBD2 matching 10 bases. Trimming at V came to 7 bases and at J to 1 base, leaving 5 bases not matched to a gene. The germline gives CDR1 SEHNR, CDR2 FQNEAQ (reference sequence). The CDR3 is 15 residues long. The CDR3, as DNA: TGTGCCAGCATACTGAGCGGGGGGGGCACAGATACGCAGTATTTT. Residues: CASILSGGGTDTQYF.

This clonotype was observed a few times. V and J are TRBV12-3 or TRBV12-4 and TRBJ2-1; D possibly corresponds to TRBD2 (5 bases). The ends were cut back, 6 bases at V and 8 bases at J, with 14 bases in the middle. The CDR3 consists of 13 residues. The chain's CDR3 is CASRRRWADEQFF. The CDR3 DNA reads TGTGCCAGCAGGCGGAGGTGGGCGGATGAGCAGTTCTTC.

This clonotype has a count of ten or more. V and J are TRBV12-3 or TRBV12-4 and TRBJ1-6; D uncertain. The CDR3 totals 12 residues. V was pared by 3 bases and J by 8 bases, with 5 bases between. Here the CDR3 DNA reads TGTGCCAGCAGTTTGGTGGATTCACCCCTCCACTTT. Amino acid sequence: CASSLVDSPLHF.

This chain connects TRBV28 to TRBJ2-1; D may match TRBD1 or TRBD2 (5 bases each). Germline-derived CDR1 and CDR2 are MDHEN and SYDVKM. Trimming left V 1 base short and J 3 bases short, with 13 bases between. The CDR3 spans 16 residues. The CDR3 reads CASSLSEGFSYNEQFF. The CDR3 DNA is TGTGCCAGCAGTTTATCCGAGGGGTTCAGCTACAATGAGCAGTTCTTC.

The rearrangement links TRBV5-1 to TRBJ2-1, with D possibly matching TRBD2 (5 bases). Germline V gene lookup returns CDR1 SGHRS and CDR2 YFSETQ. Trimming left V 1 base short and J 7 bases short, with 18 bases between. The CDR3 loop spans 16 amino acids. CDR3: CASSLSPPPGSNEQFF. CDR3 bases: TGCGCCAGCAGCTTGTCCCCCCCCCCGGGGTCAAATGAGCAGTTCTTC.

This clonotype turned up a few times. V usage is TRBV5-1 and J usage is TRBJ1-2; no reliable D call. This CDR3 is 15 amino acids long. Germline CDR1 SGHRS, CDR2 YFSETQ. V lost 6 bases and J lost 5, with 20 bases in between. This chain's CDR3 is CASKEGSSSRYGYTF. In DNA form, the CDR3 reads TGCGCCAGCAAAGAGGGTTCCTCTTCTAGGTATGGCTACACCTTC.

CDR3 loop: CASSKVTRGLRETQYF. As DNA, the CDR3 is TGTGCCAGCAGCAAAGTGACTAGGGGGTTAAGAGAGACCCAGTACTTC. V gene TRBV21-1 combines with J gene TRBJ2-5; the DNA was not used to check the table's D call, TRBD2. TRBV21-1 is described as a pseudogene. The CDR3 covers 16 residues.

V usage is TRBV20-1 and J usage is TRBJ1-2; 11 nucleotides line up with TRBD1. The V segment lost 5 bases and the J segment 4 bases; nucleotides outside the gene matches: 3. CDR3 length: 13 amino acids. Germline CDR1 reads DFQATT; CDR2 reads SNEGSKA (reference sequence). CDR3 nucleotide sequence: TGCAGTGCTCCGGGACAGGGGGTCTATGGCTACACCTTC. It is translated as CSAPGQGVYGYTF.

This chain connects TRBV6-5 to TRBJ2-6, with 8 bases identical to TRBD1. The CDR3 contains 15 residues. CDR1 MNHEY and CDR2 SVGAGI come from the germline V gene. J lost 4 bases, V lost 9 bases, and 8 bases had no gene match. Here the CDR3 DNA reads TGTGCCAGAAAGACAGGGGTGTACGGGGCCAACGTCCTGACTTTC. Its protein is CARKTGVYGANVLTF.

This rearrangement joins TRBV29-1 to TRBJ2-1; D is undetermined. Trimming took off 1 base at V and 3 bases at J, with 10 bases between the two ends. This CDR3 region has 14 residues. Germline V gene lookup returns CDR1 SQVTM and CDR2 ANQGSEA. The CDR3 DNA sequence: TGCAGCGTTGAAGCTGCGCAGCTCTACAATGAGCAGTTCTTC. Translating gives CSVEAAQLYNEQFF.

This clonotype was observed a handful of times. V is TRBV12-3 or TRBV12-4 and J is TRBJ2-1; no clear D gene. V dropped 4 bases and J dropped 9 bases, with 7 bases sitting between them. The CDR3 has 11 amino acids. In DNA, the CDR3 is TGTGCCAGCAGTTCATGGGGTGAGCAGTTCTTC. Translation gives CASSSWGEQFF.

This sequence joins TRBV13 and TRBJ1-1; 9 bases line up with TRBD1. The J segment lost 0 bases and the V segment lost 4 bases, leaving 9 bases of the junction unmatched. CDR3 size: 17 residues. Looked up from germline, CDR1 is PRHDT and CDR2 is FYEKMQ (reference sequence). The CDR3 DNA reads TGTGCCAGCAGCTCGACTACAGGGGGCTTAATGAACACTGAAGCTTTCTTT. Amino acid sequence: CASSSTTGGLMNTEAFF.

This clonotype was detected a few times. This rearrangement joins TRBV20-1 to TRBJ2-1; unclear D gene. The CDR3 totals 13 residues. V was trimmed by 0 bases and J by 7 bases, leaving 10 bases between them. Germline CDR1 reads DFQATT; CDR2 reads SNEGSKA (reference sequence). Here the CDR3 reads CSARERRPNEQFF. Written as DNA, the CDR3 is TGCAGTGCTAGAGAGCGACGGCCAAATGAGCAGTTCTTC.

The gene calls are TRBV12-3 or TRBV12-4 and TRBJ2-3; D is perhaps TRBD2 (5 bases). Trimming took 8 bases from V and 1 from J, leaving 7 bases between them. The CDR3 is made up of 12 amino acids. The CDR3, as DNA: TGTGCCAGCCAAGCGGGCACAGATACGCAGTATTTT. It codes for CASQAGTDTQYF.

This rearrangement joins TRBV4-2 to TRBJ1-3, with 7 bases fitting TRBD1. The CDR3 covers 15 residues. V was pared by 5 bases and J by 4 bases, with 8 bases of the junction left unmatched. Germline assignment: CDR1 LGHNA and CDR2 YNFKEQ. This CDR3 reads CASSEFPGQGNTIYF. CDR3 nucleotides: TGTGCCAGCAGCGAATTCCCGGGACAGGGAAACACCATATATTTT.

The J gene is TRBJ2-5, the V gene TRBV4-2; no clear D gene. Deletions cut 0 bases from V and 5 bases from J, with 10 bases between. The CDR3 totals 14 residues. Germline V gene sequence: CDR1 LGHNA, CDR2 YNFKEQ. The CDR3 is CASSQEGPRETQYF. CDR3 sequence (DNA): TGTGCCAGCAGCCAAGAAGGCCCTCGCGAGACCCAGTACTTC.

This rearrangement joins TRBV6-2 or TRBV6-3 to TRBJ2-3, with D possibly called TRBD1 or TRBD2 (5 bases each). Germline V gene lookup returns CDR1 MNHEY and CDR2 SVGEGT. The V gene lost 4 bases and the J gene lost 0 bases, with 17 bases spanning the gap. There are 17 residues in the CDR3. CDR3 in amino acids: CASSSPRAGTSTDTQYF. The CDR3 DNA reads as TGTGCCAGCAGTTCTCCCCGGGCAGGGACGAGCACAGATACGCAGTATTTT.

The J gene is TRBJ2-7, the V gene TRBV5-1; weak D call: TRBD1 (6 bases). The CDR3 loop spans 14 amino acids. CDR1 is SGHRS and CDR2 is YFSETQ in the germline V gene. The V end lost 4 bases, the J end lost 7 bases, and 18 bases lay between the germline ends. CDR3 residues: CASSPGQLYNEQYF. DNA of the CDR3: TGCGCCAGCAGCCCAGGACAGTTATACAATGAGCAGTACTTC.

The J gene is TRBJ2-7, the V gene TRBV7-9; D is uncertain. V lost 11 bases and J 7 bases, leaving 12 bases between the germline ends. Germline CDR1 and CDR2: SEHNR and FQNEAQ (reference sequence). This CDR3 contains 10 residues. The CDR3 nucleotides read TGTGCCGGTTCGGGCGGTGAGCAGTACTTC. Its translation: CAGSGGEQYF.

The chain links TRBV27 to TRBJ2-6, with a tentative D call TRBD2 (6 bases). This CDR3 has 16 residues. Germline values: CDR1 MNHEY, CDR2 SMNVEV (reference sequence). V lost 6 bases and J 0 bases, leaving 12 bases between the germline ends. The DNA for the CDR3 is TGTGCCAGCAGACAATTGGGGGGCTCTGGGGCCAACGTCCTGACTTTC. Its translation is CASRQLGGSGANVLTF. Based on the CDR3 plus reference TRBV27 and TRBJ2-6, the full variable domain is EAQVTQNPRYLITVTGKKLTVTCSQNMNHEYMSWYRQDPGLGLRQIYYSMNVEVTDKGDVPEGYKVSRKEKRNFPLILESPSPNQTSLYFCASRQLGGSGANVLTFGAGSRLTVL.

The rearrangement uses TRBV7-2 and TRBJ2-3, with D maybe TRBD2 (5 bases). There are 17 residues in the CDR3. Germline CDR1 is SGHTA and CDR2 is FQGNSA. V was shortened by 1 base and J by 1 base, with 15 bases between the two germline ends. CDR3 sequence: CASSLGVGGYGTDTQYF. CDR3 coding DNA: TGTGCCAGCAGCTTAGGCGTGGGCGGGTATGGCACAGATACGCAGTATTTT.